This TCR beta chain was retrieved from a study of blood T cell repertoires in COVID-19. Study at large: Italy, Spain and the United States were the sources of the convalescent and acute COVID-19 samples. T cells, B-cell-depleted T cells, or PBMCs supplied cDNA or gDNA.

Methods used by the authors: Reference gene primer amplification gave nucleated cell count estimates. Sequencing was performed with immunoSEQ multiplex PCR; in TCRdb, only in-frame clones are kept and a portion is missing. That table gives V, J and clone size, and the DNA gave D and trimming. The table lists 72,000 or so clones, 80% to 95% of them singletons. The sample comprised peripheral blood. The source is an elderly woman with acute or convalescent COVID-19.

The CDR3 DNA reads as TGTGCCAGCAGTTATTTCCCGCAAGCGGCCTACAATGAGCAGTTCTTC. Translated, it gives CASSYFPQAAYNEQFF. This rearrangement joins TRBV6-5 to TRBJ2-1; D possibly corresponds to TRBD2 (5 bases). Germline assignment: CDR1 MNHEY and CDR2 SVGAGI. The V and J ends lost 3 bases and 2 bases respectively, with 14 bases between them. This CDR3 has 16 residues.